Below are 7 T cell receptor beta chains sequenced from a single sample in a study of post-analysis software for immune sequencing data. Overall study findings and caveats: Patients showed TRBV5-6, TRBV5-1 and TRBV20-1 among 4 or 5 TRBV segments more frequent than in controls.

Their recognized antigens are unknown. The TCR beta cDNA libraries carried unique molecular identifiers. TCRdb processed the PCR reads anew with MiXCR; each CDR3 protein has one entry. This table holds fewer than 550,000 distinct CDR3 sequences, roughly 34% found once. The sequenced material came from blood. The receptor source for this set is a girl aged 2-17 years with multiple sclerosis.

This clonotype was detected only a few times. The chain couples TRBV28 to TRBJ1-2; 7 nucleotides align to TRBD1. Looked up from germline, CDR1 is MDHEN and CDR2 is SYDVKM. The V segment lost 5 bases and the J segment 6 bases; nucleotides outside the gene matches: 18. This CDR3 has 17 amino acids. The CDR3 coding sequence is TGTGCCAGCAGTCAGAGGGGATACAGGGGATCGAGCGATGGCTACACCTTC. Its protein is CASSQRGYRGSSDGYTF.

This clonotype was observed a few times. This sequence joins TRBV10-2 and TRBJ2-3, with TRBD2 matching over 10 bases. Germline-derived CDR1 and CDR2 are WSHSY and SAAADI. The CDR3 length is 15 residues. The trim removed 9 bases at V and 6 bases at J, leaving 12 bases unmatched. The chain's CDR3 is CARKSSLAGEDTQYF. The CDR3 DNA reads TGCGCCAGGAAGTCGTCTCTAGCGGGGGAGGATACGCAGTATTTT.

This clonotype was observed a handful of times. This sequence joins TRBV4-1 and TRBJ2-7, with unresolved D. CDR1 and CDR2 (germline): MGHRA, YSYEKL. V lost 2 bases and J 3 bases, leaving 14 bases between the germline ends. The length of the CDR3 is 15 residues. The CDR3 protein is CASSQTGGVYYEQYF. DNA for the CDR3: TGCGCCAGCAGCCAAACCGGTGGCGTTTACTACGAGCAGTACTTC.

This chain joins TRBV10-3 and TRBJ2-1, with 9 nucleotides matching TRBD1. CDR3 length: 15 residues. Germline CDR1 reads ENHRY; CDR2 reads SYGVKD. V lost 2 bases to trimming and J lost 9 bases; unmatched junction nucleotides: 8. The CDR3 DNA follows: TGTGCCATCAGTGAGGCGGGACAGGGACTCAGTGAGCAGTTCTTC. Translation: CAISEAGQGLSEQFF.

The chain is built from TRBV12-5 and TRBJ2-3; 9 positions agree with TRBD1. The CDR3 is 17 amino acids. CDR1 and CDR2 from the germline V gene are LGHNT and FRNRAP. V trimming: 0 bases; J trimming: 2 bases; junction bases outside the gene matches: 6. The CDR3 DNA reads as TGTGCTAGTGGTTTGGTACTTGGGACAGGGTCCACAGATACGCAGTATTTT. Amino acid sequence: CASGLVLGTGSTDTQYF.

The V call is TRBV13, the J call TRBJ1-4; D is uncertain. The closer fit of TRBJ2-2 to the DNA end suggests the J call may be wrong. The CDR3 contains 13 residues. The V gene's germline CDR1 is PRHDT and CDR2 FYEKMQ (reference sequence). The CDR3 is CASSLGPLEELFF. The CDR3 coding sequence is TGTGCCAGCAGCTTAGGTCCACTGGAGGAGCTGTTTTTT.

This clonotype showed up just a few times. The chain carries TRBV20-1 and TRBJ1-2, with D maybe TRBD1 (6 bases). With 7 bases removed from V and 4 bases from J, the gap between germline ends came to 16 bases. Germline loops: CDR1 DFQATT, CDR2 SNEGSKA (reference sequence). This CDR3 has 13 residues. Here the CDR3 reads CSVPAGGVYGYTF. CDR3 nucleotides: TGCAGTGTCCCAGCCGGGGGCGTCTATGGCTACACCTTC.